This T cell receptor (beta chain) was retrieved from a study of blood T cell repertoires in COVID-19. The data were produced by immunoSEQ multiplex PCR, yet TCRdb's version contains in-frame clones alone and is incomplete. The repertoire includes under 300,000 clones, approximately 86% of them detected once, and over 5.5% sits in the top ten. CDR1 is LGHDT and CDR2 is YNNKEL in the germline V gene (reference sequence). The CDR3 sequence is 16 residues long. Trimming took 2 bases from V and 2 from J; bases not matched to a gene: 9. The receptor comes from a woman aged 55-70 years with active or convalescent COVID-19. Specimen: peripheral blood. This chain connects TRBV3-1 (or the pseudogene TRBV3-2) to TRBJ2-7; 7 bases line up with TRBD1. In DNA form, the CDR3 reads TGTGCCAGCAGCCAAACGACAGGGCCCTTGACCTACGAGCAGTACTTC. Amino acids: CASSQTTGPLTYEQYF.